This T cell receptor (beta chain) was sequenced in a study of blood T cell repertoires in COVID-19. Study-level background: Samples came from the United States, Italy and Spain, spanning acute and convalescent COVID-19. The cDNA or gDNA used as material had been derived from T cells, B-cell-depleted T cells, or PBMCs.

Trimming took off 5 bases at V and 5 bases at J, with 21 bases between the two ends. Germline CDR1 reads LNHDA; CDR2 reads SQIVND (reference sequence). This CDR3 is built from 16 residues. This clone was counted between two and nine times. Study processing details: Reference gene primer amplification gave estimated nucleated cell counts. TCRdb's table, derived via immunoSEQ multiplex PCR, lists solely in-frame clones and lacks some. V and J calls and clone size come straight from that table; D and trimming were deduced from the DNA. This sample has around 93,000 clones, with roughly 71% found just once.

V gene TRBV19 combines with J gene TRBJ1-2, with D perhaps matching TRBD1 (5 bases). Material: peripheral blood. The TCR originated in a woman of 80 years or more with acute or convalescent COVID-19. The CDR3 DNA reads as TGTGCCAGTAGTGTATCCGGGGGAGCGGTTTCTTATGGCTACACCTTC. Translation gives CASSVSGGAVSYGYTF.